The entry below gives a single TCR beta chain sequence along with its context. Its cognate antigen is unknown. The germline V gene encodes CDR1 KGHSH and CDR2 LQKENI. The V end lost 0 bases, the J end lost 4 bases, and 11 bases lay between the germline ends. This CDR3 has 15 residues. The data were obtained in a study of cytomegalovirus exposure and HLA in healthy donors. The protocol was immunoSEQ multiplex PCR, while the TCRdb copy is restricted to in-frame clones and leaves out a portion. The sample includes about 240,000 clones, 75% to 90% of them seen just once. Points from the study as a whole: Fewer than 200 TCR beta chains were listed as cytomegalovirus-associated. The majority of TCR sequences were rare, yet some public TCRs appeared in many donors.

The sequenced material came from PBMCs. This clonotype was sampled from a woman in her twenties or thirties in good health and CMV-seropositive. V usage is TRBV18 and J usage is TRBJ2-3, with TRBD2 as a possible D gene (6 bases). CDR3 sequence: CASSPPSGVPDTQYF. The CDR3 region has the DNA TGTGCCAGCTCACCACCCTCGGGGGTCCCAGATACGCAGTATTTT. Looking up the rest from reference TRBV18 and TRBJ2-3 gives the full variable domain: NAGVMQNPRHLVRRRGQEARLRCSPMKGHSHVYWYRQLPEEGLKFMVYLQKENIIDESGMPKERFSAEFPKEGPSILRIQQVVRGDSAAYFCASSPPSGVPDTQYFGPGTRLTVL.